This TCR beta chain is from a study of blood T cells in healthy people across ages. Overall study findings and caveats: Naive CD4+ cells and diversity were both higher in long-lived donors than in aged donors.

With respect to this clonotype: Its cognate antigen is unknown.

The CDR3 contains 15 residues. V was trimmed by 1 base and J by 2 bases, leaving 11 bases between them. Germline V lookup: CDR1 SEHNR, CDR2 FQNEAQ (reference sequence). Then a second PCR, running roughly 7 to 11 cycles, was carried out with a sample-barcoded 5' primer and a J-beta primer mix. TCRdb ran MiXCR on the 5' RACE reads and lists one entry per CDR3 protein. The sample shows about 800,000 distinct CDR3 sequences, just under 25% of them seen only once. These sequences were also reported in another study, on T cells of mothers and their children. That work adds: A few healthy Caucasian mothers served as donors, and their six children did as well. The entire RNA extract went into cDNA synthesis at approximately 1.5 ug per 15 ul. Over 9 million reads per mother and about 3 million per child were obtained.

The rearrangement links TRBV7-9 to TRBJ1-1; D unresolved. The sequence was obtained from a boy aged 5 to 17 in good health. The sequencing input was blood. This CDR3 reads CASSLEQELNTEAFF. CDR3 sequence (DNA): TGTGCCAGCAGCTTAGAGCAGGAGCTAAACACTGAAGCTTTCTTT.